This T cell receptor (beta chain) was sequenced during a study of blood T cell repertoires in COVID-19 (dated by TCRdb to 2020 to 2021). Regarding the study in general: The collaborator samples originated in the United States, Italy and Spain and spanned the acute and convalescent phases of COVID-19. The material from the prospective study consisted of cDNA or gDNA derived from T cells, B-cell-depleted T cells, or PBMCs. The samples were drawn from the first 160 participants of the ongoing ImmuneRACE study and from some 1,300 subjects provided by 6 global collaborators. A freely available public database, intended as a resource for researchers studying the immune response to SARS-CoV-2, is where the repertoires were released. The dataset comprised deeply sampled blood TCRbeta repertoires from subjects exposed to, actively infected with, or recovered from COVID-19. Sample metadata almost always included a de-identified subject ID, COVID-19 status, age in years and sex. HLA class I and class II types, where available, came from metadata supplied by the sample provider rather than from assay-based typing. Study-wide findings and limitations: How much clinical and demographic metadata was included differed by source and by participant, and the metadata was provided uncurated.

The sample holds one count of this clone. No cognate antigen has been identified for it. The input lacks base qualities; no much larger clone sits a single base away. TCRbeta CDR3 regions were amplified from genomic DNA by means of the immunoSEQ Assay, a bias-controlled multiplex PCR. The original pipeline was this. Nucleated cell counts per sample were estimated from amplification of reference gene primers within the assay. To quantify the absolute abundance of each unique TCRbeta CDR3 rearrangement, sequence reads were collapsed and filtered. For each sample, productive Simpson clonality was calculated as the square root of Simpson's diversity index across productive rearrangements. The table was pulled from immuneACCESS by TCRdb, which kept in-frame rearrangements only. Such tables lose some clones; where checked, under half of the loss comes from unresolved V genes, and the rest has no known cause. The DNA gave D and trimming, while V, J and clone size come from that table. The sample table holds 150,000 to 200,000 clones, of which around 90% were seen once. The top ten clones comprise roughly 5.3% of the sample.

From its cysteine to its phenylalanine, the CDR3 spans 16 amino acids. Only CDR3 DNA is held: 48 bases, read in frame from base 1. Taken from the germline V gene, the CDR1 and CDR2 loops are SGHAT and FQNNGV. V lost 6 bases and J lost 1 base, and the count of bases not matched to a germline gene is 8. At one collaborating source in Seattle, patients were enrolled during active infection and were followed longitudinally through the course of disease. Collaborating institutions collected whole blood in K2EDTA tubes following their own protocols. For TCRbeta analysis, collaborators shipped samples in one of three forms: frozen whole blood, isolated PBMCs, or DNA extracted from either of those sample types.

Sequenced sample: peripheral blood. This sequence uses TRBV11-2 and TRBJ2-3, and TRBD2 matches 9 of the central bases. The receptor was derived from a man aged 18 to 30 with COVID-19, enrolled during active disease. The nucleotides read TGTGCCAGCAGTCGTAGCGGGGGCAGACGCACAGATACGCAGTATTTT. Its coded protein is CASSRSGGRRTDTQYF.